This entry is about one T cell receptor beta chain. The data are from a study of T cell responses to AZD1222 COVID-19 vaccine. CDR1 is SGHTS, CDR2 YDEGEE, per germline. The CDR3 contains 14 residues. The ends were cut back, 4 bases at V and 6 bases at J, with 17 bases in the middle. The method was immunoSEQ multiplex PCR; TCRdb's version includes in-frame clones alone and lacks a portion of them. The sample includes 120,000 or so clones, around 90% of them seen just once. The rearrangement uses TRBV5-8 and TRBJ2-7; D uncertain. This TCR derives from an adult who received the AZD1222 COVID-19 vaccine. The sample here was peripheral blood, taken 28 days after the second AZD1222 dose. The CDR3 spells CASSDPDFNTEQYF. In DNA form, the CDR3 reads TGTGCCAGCAGCGACCCCGATTTTAATACCGAGCAGTACTTC.